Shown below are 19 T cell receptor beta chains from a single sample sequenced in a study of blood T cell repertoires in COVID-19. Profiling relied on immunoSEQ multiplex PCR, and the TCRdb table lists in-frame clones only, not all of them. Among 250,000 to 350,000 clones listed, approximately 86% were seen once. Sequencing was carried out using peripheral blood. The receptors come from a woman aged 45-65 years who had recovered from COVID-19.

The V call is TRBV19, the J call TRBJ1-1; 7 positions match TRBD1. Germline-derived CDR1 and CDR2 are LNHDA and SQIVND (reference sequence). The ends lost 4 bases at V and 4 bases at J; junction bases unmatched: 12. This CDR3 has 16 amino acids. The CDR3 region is CASSKSRQGLRTEAFF. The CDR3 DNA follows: TGTGCCAGTAGTAAATCTCGACAGGGCTTGCGCACTGAAGCTTTCTTT.

The CDR3 region is CAIRGLAGEYEQYF. The DNA for the CDR3 is TGTGCCATCAGAGGACTAGCGGGAGAGTACGAGCAGTACTTC. This chain uses TRBV10-3 with TRBJ2-7; 13 bases map to TRBD2. CDR1 and CDR2 from the germline V gene are ENHRY and SYGVKD. CDR3 length: 14 residues. J lost 4 bases, V lost 6 bases, and 3 bases had no gene match.

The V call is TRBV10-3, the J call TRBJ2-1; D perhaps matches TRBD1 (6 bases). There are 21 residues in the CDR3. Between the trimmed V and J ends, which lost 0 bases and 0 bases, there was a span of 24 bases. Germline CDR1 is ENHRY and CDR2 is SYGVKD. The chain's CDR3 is CAISESRNSNLRDTSYNEQFF. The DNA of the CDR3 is TGTGCCATCAGTGAGTCCCGAAATTCGAACCTTCGGGACACCTCCTACAATGAGCAGTTCTTC.

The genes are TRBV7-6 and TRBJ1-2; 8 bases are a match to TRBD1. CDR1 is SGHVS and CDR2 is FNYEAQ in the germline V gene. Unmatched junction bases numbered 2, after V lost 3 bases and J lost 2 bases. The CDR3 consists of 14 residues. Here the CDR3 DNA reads TGTGCCAGCAGCTTGGGACAGGCAAACTATGGCTACACCTTC. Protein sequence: CASSLGQANYGYTF. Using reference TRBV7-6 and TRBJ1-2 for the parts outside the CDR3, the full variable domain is GAGVSQSPRYKVTKRGQDVALRCDPISGHVSLYWYRQALGQGPEFLTYFNYEAQQDKSGLPNDRFSAERPEGSISTLTIQRTEQRDSAMYRCASSLGQANYGYTFGSGTRLTVV.

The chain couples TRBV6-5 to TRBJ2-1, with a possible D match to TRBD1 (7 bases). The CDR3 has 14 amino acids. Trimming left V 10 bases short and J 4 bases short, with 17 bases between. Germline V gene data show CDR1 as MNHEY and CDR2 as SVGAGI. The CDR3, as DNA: TGTGCCACCGTGGAGGGGGCTGGGTACAATGAGCAGTTCTTC. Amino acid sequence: CATVEGAGYNEQFF.

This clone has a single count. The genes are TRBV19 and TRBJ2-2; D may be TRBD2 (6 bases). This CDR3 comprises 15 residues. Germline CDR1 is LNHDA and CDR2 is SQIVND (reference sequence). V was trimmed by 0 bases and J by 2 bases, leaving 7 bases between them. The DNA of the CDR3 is TGTGCCAGTAGTATAGAAGCGGGCAACACCGGGGAGCTGTTTTTT. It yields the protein CASSIEAGNTGELFF.

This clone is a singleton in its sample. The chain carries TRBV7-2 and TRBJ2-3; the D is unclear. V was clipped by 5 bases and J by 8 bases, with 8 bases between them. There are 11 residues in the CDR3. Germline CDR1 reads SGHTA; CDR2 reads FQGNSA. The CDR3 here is CASSPSRTQYF. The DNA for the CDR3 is TGTGCCAGCAGCCCCTCCCGTACGCAGTATTTT.

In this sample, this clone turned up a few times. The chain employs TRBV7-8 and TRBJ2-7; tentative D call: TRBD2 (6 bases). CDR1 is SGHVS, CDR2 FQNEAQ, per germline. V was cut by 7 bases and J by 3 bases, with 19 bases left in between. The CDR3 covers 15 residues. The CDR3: CASTQLARGFYEQYF. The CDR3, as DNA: TGTGCCAGCACCCAGTTAGCCCGGGGGTTCTACGAGCAGTACTTC.

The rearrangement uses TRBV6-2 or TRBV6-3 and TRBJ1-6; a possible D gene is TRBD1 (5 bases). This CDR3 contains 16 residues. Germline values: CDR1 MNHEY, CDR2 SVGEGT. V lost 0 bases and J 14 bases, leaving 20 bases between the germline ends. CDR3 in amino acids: CASSYSGVAGLESLHF. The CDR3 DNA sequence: TGTGCCAGCAGTTACTCGGGGGTCGCGGGACTCGAATCCCTCCACTTT.

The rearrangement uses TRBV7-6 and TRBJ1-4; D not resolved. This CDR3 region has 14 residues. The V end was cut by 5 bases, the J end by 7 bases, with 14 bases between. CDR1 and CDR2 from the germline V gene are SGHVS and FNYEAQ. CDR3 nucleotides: TGTGCCAGCAGCGTGTCCGGGGAGGGTGAAAAACTGTTTTTT. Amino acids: CASSVSGEGEKLFF.

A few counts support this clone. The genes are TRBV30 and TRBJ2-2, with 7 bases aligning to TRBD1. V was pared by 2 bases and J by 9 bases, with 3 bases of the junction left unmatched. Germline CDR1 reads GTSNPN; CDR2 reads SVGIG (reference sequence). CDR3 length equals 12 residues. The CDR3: CAWSRQGWELFF. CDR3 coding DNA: TGTGCCTGGAGTCGACAGGGATGGGAGCTGTTTTTT.

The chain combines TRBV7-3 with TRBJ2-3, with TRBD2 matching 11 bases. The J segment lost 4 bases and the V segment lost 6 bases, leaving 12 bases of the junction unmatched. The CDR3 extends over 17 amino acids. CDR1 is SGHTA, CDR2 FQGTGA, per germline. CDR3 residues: CASRQRLAGGDSDTQYF. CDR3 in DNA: TGTGCCAGCAGACAGAGGTTAGCGGGAGGGGATTCAGATACGCAGTATTTT.

The CDR3 DNA sequence: TGTGCCAGCAGCTTCGACCCTTCCCCAGGGGGTGGTGATTCACCCCTCCACTTT. Protein: CASSFDPSPGGGDSPLHF. This chain joins TRBV7-2 and TRBJ1-6, with 7 bases fitting TRBD1. In germline, CDR1 is SGHTA, CDR2 FQGNSA. This CDR3 contains 18 residues. J lost 8 bases, V lost 3 bases, and 16 bases had no gene match.

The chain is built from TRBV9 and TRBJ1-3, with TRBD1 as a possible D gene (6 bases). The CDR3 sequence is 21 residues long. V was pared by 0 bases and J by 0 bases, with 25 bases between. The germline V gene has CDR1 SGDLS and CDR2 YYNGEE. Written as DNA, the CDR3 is TGTGCCAGCAGCGTAGTCCTCATGGGACATTGGGACCTTCGCTCTGGAAACACCATATATTTT. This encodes CASSVVLMGHWDLRSGNTIYF. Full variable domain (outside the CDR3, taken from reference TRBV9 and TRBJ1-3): DSGVTQTPKHLITATGQRVTLRCSPRSGDLSVYWYQQSLDQGLQFLIQYYNGEERAKGNILERFSAQQFPDLHSELNLSSLELGDSALYFCASSVVLMGHWDLRSGNTIYFGEGSWLTVV.

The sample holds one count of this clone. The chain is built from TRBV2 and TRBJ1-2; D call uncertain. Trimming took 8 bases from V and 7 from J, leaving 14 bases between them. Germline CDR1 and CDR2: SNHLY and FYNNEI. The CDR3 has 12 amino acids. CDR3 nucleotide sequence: TGTGCCAGCCTTAAGAGGGCTGGTGGCTACACCTTC. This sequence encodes CASLKRAGGYTF.

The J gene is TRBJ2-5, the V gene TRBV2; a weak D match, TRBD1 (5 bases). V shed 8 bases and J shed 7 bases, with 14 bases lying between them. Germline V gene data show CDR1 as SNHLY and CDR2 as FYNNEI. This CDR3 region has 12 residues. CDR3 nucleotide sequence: TGTGCCAGCTTAGGGGCGAAGCGGACCCAGTACTTC. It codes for CASLGAKRTQYF.

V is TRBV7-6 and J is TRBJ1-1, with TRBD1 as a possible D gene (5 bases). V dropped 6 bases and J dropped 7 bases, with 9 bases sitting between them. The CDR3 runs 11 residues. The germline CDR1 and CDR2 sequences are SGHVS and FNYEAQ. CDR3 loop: CASRKQDEAFF. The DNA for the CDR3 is TGTGCCAGCAGGAAACAGGATGAAGCTTTCTTT.

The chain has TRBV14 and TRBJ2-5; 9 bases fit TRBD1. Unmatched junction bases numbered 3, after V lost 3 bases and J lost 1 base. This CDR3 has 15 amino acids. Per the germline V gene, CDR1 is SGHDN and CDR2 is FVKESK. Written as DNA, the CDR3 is TGTGCCAGCAGCCATAGACAGGGGGGCCAAGAGACCCAGTACTTC. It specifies CASSHRQGGQETQYF.

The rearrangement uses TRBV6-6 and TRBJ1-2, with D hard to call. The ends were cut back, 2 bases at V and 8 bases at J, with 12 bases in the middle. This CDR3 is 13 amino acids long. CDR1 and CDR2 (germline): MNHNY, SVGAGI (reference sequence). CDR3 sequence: CASSYEGLYGYTF. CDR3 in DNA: TGTGCCAGCAGTTACGAGGGATTATACGGCTACACCTTC.